The text below deals with one T cell receptor beta chain. Its antigen remains unidentified. Per-base quality was not reported, and no clone a single base away is much larger than it. At the junction V is shortened by 3 bases and J by 5 bases, with 5 bases in between. Its CDR3 holds 12 amino acids, cysteine through phenylalanine. Of the read, only the CDR3 DNA is kept; its 36 bases are in frame from base 1. As encoded in the germline V gene (reference sequence), CDR1 is GTSNPN while CDR2 is SVGIG. This specimen belongs to a study of shared clonotypes between healthy human individuals (dated by TCRdb to between 2020 and 2021). Study-level background: The cohort comprised two women and three men aged 18 to 49 years. For each donor, CD4 naive and CD4 memory were each run on three plates, CD8 naive on two plates, and CD8 memory on one plate. To estimate repertoire size and how much clonotypes are shared between individuals, the study performed deep sequencing of blood TCR repertoires from a handful of healthy adults. Different laboratories and diverse techniques were used to prepare libraries and sequence TCR repertoires, to increase sequencing depth and limit assay-specific biases. Per donor, leukapheresis produced somewhere between about 0.85 and 10 billion PBMCs. The full study reports these points: Naive subsets generally had larger estimated clonotype richness than memory subsets. Higher generation probabilities were observed for clonotypes shared by all four sorted-subset donors than for non-shared clonotypes. The small number of donors limited the genetic and exposure-history diversity represented. Based on pairwise subsampling, the degree of clonotype sharing among donors was expected to be affected by sequencing depth. Incomplete sequencing was indicated by rarefaction of sorted-subset datasets, despite the large sequencing depth. Only blood was sampled, and tissue TCR repertoires likely differ from those in blood. Approximately 5% of naive CD4, 3.5% of naive CD8, 2.3% of memory CD4, and 0.4% of memory CD8 clonotypes were shared across a few donors.

Using the deep immunoSEQ assay, multiplex PCR amplified TCR CDR3 regions from genomic DNA. Genomic DNA extracted from each cell subset was distributed evenly over all wells of several immunoSEQ 96-well plates, and each plate served as one replicate. For sorted subsets, around 200 ng genomic DNA, equal to tens of thousands of T cell genomes, was loaded into each replicate PCR. The purified libraries were quantified using a Qubit 3.0 fluorometer, sized with a Bioanalyzer 2100, and then quantified again using the KAPA Library Quantification kit. Every immunoSEQ 96-well plate was sequenced on a separate single-read 150-cycle Illumina NextSeq 550 flow cell. The study's processing was this. Because the immunoSEQ output included only junctional sequences and no quality scores, the filtering could not be the same as the filtering used for full-length reads. To assign V/J genes and CDR3, sequences were annotated using PyIR, a Python wrapper for IgBLAST v1.9, with IMGT germline references. Reads with weak V/J assignments (E-value above 1e-6), missing CDR3, stop codons, out-of-frame junctions, or ambiguous translated residues were removed. V3J clonotypes were defined as sequences sharing the same inferred V gene, J gene, and CDR3 amino acid sequence. The percentage overlap between two repertoires was calculated by dividing the number of shared unique clonotypes by the size of the smaller repertoire. RTK rarefaction, the Chao1 estimator, and Recon v2.1 estimates of unobserved clonotypes were used to assess repertoire richness. Generation probabilities for all TCRbeta clonotypes obtained by the gDNA method from several donors were computed using OLGA. Drawn from immuneACCESS, this table holds only the in-frame rearrangements with V and J called that TCRdb kept. Clones are partly lost; checked studies trace under half to an unresolved V gene and leave the rest unexplained. V and J calls and clone size are those listed in that table; D and trimming were worked out from the DNA. The sample table contains 2,500,000 or so clones; only one count was recorded for 85% to 95% of them. The ten largest clones capture 0.14% of the sample.

Healthy HIV-negative adults with no recently reported acute infections or vaccinations were included as donors. Every donor was a Caucasian adult residing in Nashville, Tennessee, USA. CD4+ T cells were enriched by magnetic negative selection; naive cells were then positively selected on CD45RA, and the negative fraction formed the memory subset. After blood collection by leukapheresis, PBMCs were isolated using Ficoll-Histopaque density gradient centrifugation and then cryopreserved in the vapor phase of liquid nitrogen. Purity and quantity of every magnetically sorted T cell population were checked by analytical flow cytometry. Each sorted fraction had its genomic DNA isolated and then quantified by UV absorbance on a Nanodrop 2000c.

The specimen sequenced was naive CD4+ T cells sorted from blood. The meaning of the sample's cell subset or site label: CD45RA+ positively selected. The clonotype was recovered from a man younger than 30 in good health. Here the chain combines TRBV30 and TRBJ1-6; the D gene is not confidently resolved. The sequence in DNA is TGTGCCTGGAGGGAGAATAATTCACCCCTCCACTTT. It is translated as CAWRENNSPLHF.